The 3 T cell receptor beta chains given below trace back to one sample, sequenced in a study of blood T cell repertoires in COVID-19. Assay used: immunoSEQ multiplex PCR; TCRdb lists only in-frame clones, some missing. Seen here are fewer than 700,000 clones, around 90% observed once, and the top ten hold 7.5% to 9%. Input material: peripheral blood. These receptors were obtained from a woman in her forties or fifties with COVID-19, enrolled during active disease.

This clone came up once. The CDR3 region is CASSYGTGVNGWHF. The CDR3 bases are TGTGCCAGCAGTTACGGGACAGGGGTCAACGGTTGGCATTTT. V gene TRBV6-6 combines with J gene TRBJ1-5, with 10 bases fitting TRBD1. Trimming at V came to 2 bases and at J to 15 bases, leaving 10 bases not matched to a gene. CDR1 and CDR2 (germline): MNHNY, SVGAGI (reference sequence). The CDR3 totals 14 residues.

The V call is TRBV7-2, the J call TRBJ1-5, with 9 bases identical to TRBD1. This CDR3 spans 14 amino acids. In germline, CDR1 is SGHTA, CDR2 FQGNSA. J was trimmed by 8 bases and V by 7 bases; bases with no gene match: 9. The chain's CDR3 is CASTTDRGIEPQHF. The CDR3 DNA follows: TGTGCCAGCACAACGGACAGGGGTATAGAGCCCCAGCATTTT. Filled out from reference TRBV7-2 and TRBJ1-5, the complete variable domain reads GAGVSQSPSNKVTEKGKDVELRCDPISGHTALYWYRQSLGQGLEFLIYFQGNSAPDKSGLPSDRFSAERTGGSVSTLTIQRTQQEDSAVYLCASTTDRGIEPQHFGDGTRLSIL.

In DNA form, the CDR3 reads TGTGCCAGCAGCGTGGGGGGGGTCAATCAGCCCCAGCATTTT. It translates to CASSVGGVNQPQHF. V is TRBV9 and J is TRBJ1-5, with TRBD1 as a possible D gene (5 bases). V gave up 2 bases and J gave up 3 bases, with 9 bases separating them. The germline V gene encodes CDR1 SGDLS and CDR2 YYNGEE. The CDR3 contains 14 residues.